Below, 17 T cell receptor beta chains from the same sample are listed, as sequenced in a study of early T cells in non-severe SARS-CoV-2 infection. Each CDR3 protein gets one entry after TCRdb re-called the 5' RACE reads with MiXCR. There are about 130,000 distinct CDR3 sequences in the sample; more than 12% occur only once, and about a fifth lies in the top ten. Sequenced input: whole blood. The receptors here all came from an adult who was a healthcare worker with PCR-confirmed SARS-CoV-2 infection or an uninfected control (not recorded which).

This clonotype was picked up a small number of times. V and J are TRBV18 and TRBJ1-1; 7 positions agree with TRBD1. This CDR3 contains 14 residues. The germline V gene has CDR1 KGHSH and CDR2 LQKENI. The J segment lost 5 bases and the V segment lost 3 bases, leaving 6 bases of the junction unmatched. The CDR3 sequence: CASSPQGGRTEAFF. CDR3 in DNA: TGTGCCAGCTCACCCCAGGGGGGGCGAACTGAAGCTTTCTTT.

V and J are TRBV30 and TRBJ2-7, with 8 positions matching TRBD1. CDR3 size: 13 residues. Germline V gene sequence: CDR1 GTSNPN, CDR2 SVGIG (reference sequence). J gave up 7 bases and V 6 bases, and 11 bases lay outside the gene matches. The CDR3 here is CACSLGTGKEQYF. The CDR3 DNA follows: TGTGCCTGCTCCCTTGGGACAGGAAAGGAGCAGTACTTC.

In its sample, this clonotype was seen a few times. The chain couples TRBV5-5 to TRBJ2-1; no definite D call. From germline, CDR1 is SGHKS and CDR2 YYEKEE (reference sequence). The length of the CDR3 is 14 residues. Trimming cost V 4 bases and J 2 bases, with 10 bases left between them. The chain's CDR3 is CASSLTVPYNEQFF. CDR3 coding DNA: TGTGCCAGCAGCCTGACTGTCCCCTACAATGAGCAGTTCTTC. Full variable domain (missing parts from reference TRBV5-5 and TRBJ2-1): DAGVTQSPTHLIKTRGQQVTLRCSPISGHKSVSWYQQVLGQGPQFIFQYYEKEERGRGNFPDRFSARQFPNYSSELNVNALLLGDSALYLCASSLTVPYNEQFFGPGTRLTVL.

This clonotype came up a few times. This rearrangement joins TRBV6-5 to TRBJ2-5; TRBD1 or TRBD2 may be the D gene (5 bases each). The CDR3 has 14 residues. Germline assignment: CDR1 MNHEY and CDR2 SVGAGI. The V end was cut by 5 bases, the J end by 4 bases, with 14 bases between. The CDR3 DNA reads TGTGCCAGCAGTCCCCTTTCAGGGAGAGAGACCCAGTACTTC. Its protein is CASSPLSGRETQYF.

In regard to this clonotype: An end of the junction does not agree with germline; a read error may underlie this. The genes are TRBV4-1 and TRBJ2-3; D might be TRBD2 (5 bases). The CDR3 is made up of 12 amino acids. CDR1 MGHRA and CDR2 YSYEKL come from the germline V gene. Here the CDR3 reads CASSPVRGTQCF. In DNA form, the CDR3 reads TGCGCCAGCAGCCCCGTCCGGGGTACGCAGTGTTTT.

The chain has TRBV12-3 or TRBV12-4 and TRBJ2-7; 9 bases align to TRBD1. The V and J ends lost 6 bases and 9 bases, in that order; junction bases with no gene match: 9. The CDR3 is 13 residues long. The chain's CDR3 is CASSITGQGWQYF. The CDR3 DNA reads TGTGCCAGCAGCATTACGGGACAGGGTTGGCAGTACTTC.

The rearrangement links TRBV7-8 to TRBJ2-2; D is ambiguous. CDR3 length equals 15 residues. CDR1 SGHVS and CDR2 FQNEAQ come from the germline V gene. The CDR3 sequence is CAVLPWTMNTGELFF. In nucleotides, the CDR3 is TGTGCTGTACTCCCCTGGACCATGAACACCGGGGAGCTGTTTTTT.

This clonotype has a handful of counts. The V call is TRBV30, the J call TRBJ2-1; 8 bases align to TRBD2. V was pared by 0 bases and J by 6 bases, with 4 bases of the junction left unmatched. This CDR3 contains 14 residues. CDR1 is GTSNPN and CDR2 is SVGIG in the germline V gene (reference sequence). CDR3 nucleotides: TGTGCCTGGAGTGTCCGGGGGGGAATCAATGAGCAGTTCTTC. It is translated as CAWSVRGGINEQFF.

Here the CDR3 DNA reads TGTGCCAGCAGCTTTTCAGTCCCCAATGAGCAGTTCTTC. It encodes CASSFSVPNEQFF. The rearrangement joins TRBV9 to TRBJ2-1; no clear D gene. Trimming cost V 4 bases and J 6 bases, with 11 bases left between them. Germline CDR1 SGDLS, CDR2 YYNGEE. This CDR3 region has 13 residues.

For the CDR3, the DNA is TGCGCCAGCAAAATAGGAAACACCGGGGAGCTGTTTTTT. As protein: CASKIGNTGELFF. The V call is TRBV5-1, the J call TRBJ2-2; no clear D gene. Germline values: CDR1 SGHRS, CDR2 YFSETQ. V dropped 6 bases and J dropped 2 bases, with 8 bases sitting between them. This CDR3 spans 13 amino acids.

Only a few counts were recorded for this clonotype. CDR3 in DNA: TGTGCCAGCAGCGTAGGGGGGCACCAGAATTCACCCCTCCACTTT. Amino acid sequence: CASSVGGHQNSPLHF. The chain combines TRBV9 with TRBJ1-6; TRBD1 is a possible D gene (6 bases). Germline assignment: CDR1 SGDLS and CDR2 YYNGEE. V was trimmed by 0 bases and J by 7 bases, leaving 11 bases between them. This CDR3 is 15 amino acids long.

This clonotype was observed at least ten times. The V and J genes are TRBV11-2 and TRBJ2-2; unclear D gene. The V end was cut by 1 base, the J end by 4 bases, with 4 bases between. Germline CDR1 is SGHAT and CDR2 is FQNNGV. CDR3 length equals 13 residues. The CDR3 sequence: CASSLVFTGELFF. The CDR3 DNA follows: TGTGCCAGCAGCTTAGTGTTCACCGGGGAGCTGTTTTTT.

This clonotype was detected a few times. The V gene is TRBV7-9, the J gene TRBJ1-2, with 7 bases that match TRBD1. The germline V gene encodes CDR1 SEHNR and CDR2 FQNEAQ (reference sequence). V shed 3 bases, J shed 6 bases, and the junction held 7 bases outside the gene matches. CDR3 length equals 14 residues. In nucleotides, the CDR3 is TGTGCCAGCAGCTTCCGGGACAGTCATGATGGCTACACCTTC. It is translated as CASSFRDSHDGYTF. Filled out from reference TRBV7-9 and TRBJ1-2, the complete variable domain reads DTGVSQNPRHKITKRGQNVTFRCDPISEHNRLYWYRQTLGQGPEFLTYFQNEAQLEKSRLLSDRFSAERPKGSFSTLEIQRTEQGDSAMYLCASSFRDSHDGYTFGSGTRLTVV.

The rearrangement uses TRBV13 and TRBJ2-7; D is tentatively TRBD1 or TRBD2 (5 bases each). Germline V lookup: CDR1 PRHDT, CDR2 FYEKMQ (reference sequence). The ends were cut back, 5 bases at V and 9 bases at J, with 20 bases in the middle. CDR3 length: 14 amino acids. CDR3 in DNA: TGTGCCAGCAGCCCAATGGGGGAATCGGCTCGGCAGTACTTC. Its translation is CASSPMGESARQYF.

The chain carries TRBV11-2 and TRBJ2-5; TRBD2 aligns across 10 bases. CDR1 and CDR2 (germline): SGHAT, FQNNGV. This CDR3 contains 18 residues. Losses at the gene ends were 2 bases for V and 0 bases for J; bases not matched to a gene: 9. In DNA, the CDR3 is TGTGCCAGCAGCTTATGGGCTAGCGGGGGCCCCTACCAAGAGACCCAGTACTTC. Its protein is CASSLWASGGPYQETQYF.

This rearrangement joins TRBV20-1 to TRBJ1-3, with D hard to call. Germline-derived CDR1 and CDR2 are DFQATT and SNEGSKA (reference sequence). Trimming stripped 3 bases from V and 0 bases from J, with 12 bases between. This CDR3 is 15 amino acids long. DNA of the CDR3: TGCAGTGCTAGTTCCTCGGGCCGCTCTGGAAACACCATATATTTT. Protein: CSASSSGRSGNTIYF.

This clonotype appeared a few times. V gene TRBV19 combines with J gene TRBJ2-5; D possibly corresponds to TRBD2 (7 bases). CDR3 size: 12 residues. CDR1 LNHDA and CDR2 SQIVND come from the germline V gene (reference sequence). V lost 8 bases to trimming and J lost 5 bases, with 12 bases between them. CDR3 DNA: TGTGCCAGTTCTGGGGGGGCGGAGACCCAGTACTTC. Protein product: CASSGGAETQYF.